This TCR beta chain is drawn from a study of beta chain features in type 1 diabetes. Regarding the study as a whole: Insertion counts at VDJ junctions were lower in type 1 diabetes patients, who also showed more deletions there.

Remarks on this clone: Its antigen is unknown.

Expressed TCRB transcripts were sequenced because the isolated RNA had all been reverse transcribed beforehand. For naive, central memory and regulatory T cell samples, reads averaged roughly 3.7 million. The table came from immunoSEQ multiplex PCR; TCRdb's copy has only in-frame clones and leaves some out. The sample records roughly 300,000 clones, approximately 14% being singletons. Germline V gives CDR1 KGHSH, CDR2 LQKENI. The CDR3 is 16 amino acids. V gave up 4 bases and J gave up 6 bases, with 19 bases separating them. Only one heparinised blood draw was taken per donor, and its volume averaged approximately 100 mL.

Sequenced material: central memory CD4+ T cells from blood. This chain connects TRBV18 to TRBJ1-5; D is perhaps TRBD1 (5 bases). The receptor comes from a man under 40 in good health. CDR3 DNA sequence: TGTGCCAGCTCACGGGCAGGGCAGGGACCATCTCAGCCCCAGCATTTT. Residues: CASSRAGQGPSQPQHF.